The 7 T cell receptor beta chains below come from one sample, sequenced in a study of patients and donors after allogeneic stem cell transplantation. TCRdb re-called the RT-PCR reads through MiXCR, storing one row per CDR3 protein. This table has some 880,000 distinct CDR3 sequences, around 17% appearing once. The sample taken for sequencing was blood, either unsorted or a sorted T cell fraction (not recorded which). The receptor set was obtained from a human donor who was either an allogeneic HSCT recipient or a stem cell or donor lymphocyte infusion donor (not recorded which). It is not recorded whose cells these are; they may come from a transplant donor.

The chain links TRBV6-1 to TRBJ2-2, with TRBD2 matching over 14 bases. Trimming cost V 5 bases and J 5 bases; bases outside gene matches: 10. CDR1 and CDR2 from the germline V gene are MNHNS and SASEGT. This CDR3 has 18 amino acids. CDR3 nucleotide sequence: TGTGCCAGCAGTACAAAGACTAGCGGGAGGGTCTGGACCGGGGAGCTGTTTTTT. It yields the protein CASSTKTSGRVWTGELFF.

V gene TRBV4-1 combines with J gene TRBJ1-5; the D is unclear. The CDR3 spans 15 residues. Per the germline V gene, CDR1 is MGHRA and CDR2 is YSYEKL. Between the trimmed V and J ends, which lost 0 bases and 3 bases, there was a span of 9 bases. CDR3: CASSQDIGLNQPQHF. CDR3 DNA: TGCGCCAGCAGCCAAGATATAGGACTCAATCAGCCCCAGCATTTT.

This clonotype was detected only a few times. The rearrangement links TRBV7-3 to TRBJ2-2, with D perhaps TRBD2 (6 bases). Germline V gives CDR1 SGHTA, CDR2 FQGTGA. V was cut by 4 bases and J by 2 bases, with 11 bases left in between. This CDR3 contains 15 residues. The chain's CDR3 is CASSSRDFNTGELFF. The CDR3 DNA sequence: TGTGCCAGCAGCTCCCGGGACTTTAACACCGGGGAGCTGTTTTTT.

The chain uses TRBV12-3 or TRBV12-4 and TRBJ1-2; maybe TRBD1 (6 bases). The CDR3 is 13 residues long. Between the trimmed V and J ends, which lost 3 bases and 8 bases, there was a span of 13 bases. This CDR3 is CASSLGRGRGYTF. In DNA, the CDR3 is TGTGCCAGCAGTTTGGGCAGGGGCAGAGGCTACACCTTC.

The CDR3 is CASSQGPLAGGNEQFF. CDR3 nucleotide sequence: TGCGCCAGCAGCCAAGGCCCCCTAGCGGGAGGCAATGAGCAGTTCTTC. The J gene is TRBJ2-1, the V gene TRBV4-1; 11 bases match TRBD2. Germline CDR1 reads MGHRA; CDR2 reads YSYEKL. This CDR3 is 16 amino acids long. The J segment lost 6 bases and the V segment lost 1 base, leaving 5 bases of the junction unmatched.

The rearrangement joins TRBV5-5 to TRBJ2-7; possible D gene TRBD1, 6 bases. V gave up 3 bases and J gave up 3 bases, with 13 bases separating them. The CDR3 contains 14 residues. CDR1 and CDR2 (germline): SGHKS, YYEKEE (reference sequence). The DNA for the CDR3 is TGTGCCAGCAGCTCGACAGGATTGGTCTACGAGCAGTACTTC. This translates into CASSSTGLVYEQYF.

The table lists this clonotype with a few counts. The CDR3 loop is CASGLAGTGGSEQYF. In DNA form, the CDR3 reads TGTGCTAGTGGTTTGGCCGGGACAGGGGGCAGTGAGCAGTACTTC. The chain joins TRBV12-5 to TRBJ2-7, with 12 bases that match TRBD1. CDR3 length: 15 residues. Germline V gives CDR1 LGHNT, CDR2 FRNRAP. J lost 7 bases, V lost 1 base, and 5 bases had no gene match.